This T cell receptor (beta chain) was found in a study of vaccination and CD4 T cells after COVID-19. Study as a whole: The convalescents included six males and four females, and among them two were Hispanic while seven were Caucasian. Stimulation used overlapping spike peptides from SARS-CoV-2, HCoV-NL63, HCoV-OC43 and HCoV-229E.

In the case of this clonotype: Its specificity is not known. Compared with germline, one end of the junction differs, possibly owing to a read error.

Germline V gene sequence: CDR1 SGHTA, CDR2 FQGTGA. The length of the CDR3 is 16 residues. Specified treatment: roughly nine-day PBMC culture with coronavirus spike peptide pools or control peptides (ViraFEST assay). PBMCs were cultured at some 2 million per well with around 9.5 IU/ml IL-2 and approximately 9.6 ug/ml peptide pools. Scientists ran DNA taken from cultured CD4+ T cells through the Oncomine TCR Beta short-read assay for sequencing. From CD4+ T cells that had been cultured, genomic DNA was extracted. TCRdb reprocessed the PCR reads with MiXCR, giving one entry per CDR3 protein. The sample lists about 20,000 distinct CDR3 sequences; around 63% were seen once.

The sequence was collected from a human donor who had recovered from COVID-19. Input material: CD4+ T cells from blood, cultured in vitro. The chain employs TRBV7-3 and TRBJ2-1, with 15 bases lining up with TRBD2. The CDR3 sequence: CASSAGLAGGQNEQFF. CDR3 sequence (DNA): TGTGCCAGCAGCGCCGGACTAGCGGGGGGGCAAAATGAGCAGTTTTTC.